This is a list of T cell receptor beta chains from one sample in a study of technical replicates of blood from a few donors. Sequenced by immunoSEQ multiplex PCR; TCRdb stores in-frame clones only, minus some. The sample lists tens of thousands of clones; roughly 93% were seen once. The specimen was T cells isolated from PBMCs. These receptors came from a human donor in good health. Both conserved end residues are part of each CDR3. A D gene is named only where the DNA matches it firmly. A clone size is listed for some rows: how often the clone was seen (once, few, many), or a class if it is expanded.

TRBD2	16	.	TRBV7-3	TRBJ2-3	CASSISFKGGTDTQYF	TGTGCCAGCAGCATTAGCTTCAAGGGAGGGACAGATACGCAGTATTTT
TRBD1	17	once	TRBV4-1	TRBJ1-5	CASSQGPTGIIAQPQHF	TGCGCCAGCAGCCAAGGACCGACAGGGATTATTGCTCAGCCCCAGCATTTT
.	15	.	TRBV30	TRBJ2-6	CAWSVTGIGANVLTF	TGTGCCTGGAGTGTAACAGGGATAGGGGCCAACGTCCTGACTTTC
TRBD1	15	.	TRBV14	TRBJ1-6	CASSQVGQGASPLHF	TGTGCCAGCAGCCAAGTCGGACAGGGAGCCTCACCCCTCCACTTT
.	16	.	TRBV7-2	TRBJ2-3	CASSPSLATSTDTQYF	TGTGCCAGCAGCCCCTCCCTCGCGACTAGCACAGATACGCAGTATTTT
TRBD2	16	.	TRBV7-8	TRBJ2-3	CASSLTLAGWTDTQYF	TGTGCCAGCAGCTTAACACTAGCGGGTTGGACAGATACGCAGTATTTT
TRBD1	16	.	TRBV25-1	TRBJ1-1	CASSDLGQLSGTEAFF	TGTGCCAGCAGTGACTTGGGACAGCTTTCTGGCACTGAAGCTTTCTTT
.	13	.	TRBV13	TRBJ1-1	CASSSRENTEAFF	TGTGCCAGCAGCTCCCGGGAGAACACTGAAGCTTTCTTT
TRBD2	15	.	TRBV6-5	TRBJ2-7	CASSYSGGAIPEQYF	TGTGCCAGCAGTTACAGCGGGGGGGCCATCCCCGAGCAGTACTTC
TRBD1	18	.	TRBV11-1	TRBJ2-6	CASSAGQGAPTGANVLTF	TGTGCCAGCAGCGCGGGACAGGGAGCTCCTACCGGGGCCAACGTCCTGACTTTC
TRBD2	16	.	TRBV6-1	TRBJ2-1	CASSEAGTSGYNEQFF	TGTGCCAGCAGTGAAGCCGGGACTAGCGGTTACAATGAGCAGTTCTTC
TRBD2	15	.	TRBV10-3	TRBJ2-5	CAISDPTSGKETQYF	TGTGCCATCAGTGACCCCACTAGCGGAAAAGAGACCCAGTACTTC
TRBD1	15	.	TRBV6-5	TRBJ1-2	CASSRDRARGRGYTF	TGTGCCAGCAGTAGGGACAGGGCTCGCGGAAGAGGCTACACCTTC
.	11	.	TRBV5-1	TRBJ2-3	CASSNTDTQYF	TGCGCCAGCAGTAATACAGATACGCAGTATTTT
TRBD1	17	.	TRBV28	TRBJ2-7	CASSLTPSGGRTYEQYF	TGTGCCAGCAGTTTAACACCCTCAGGGGGCAGAACCTACGAGCAGTACTTC
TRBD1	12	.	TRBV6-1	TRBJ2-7	CASRGTAYEQYF	TGTGCCAGCAGGGGGACAGCCTACGAGCAGTACTTC
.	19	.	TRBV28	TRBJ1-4	CASISLSALGTPFREKLFF	TGTGCCAGCATCTCCCTTTCGGCTTTGGGGACTCCCTTTCGTGAAAAACTGTTTTTT
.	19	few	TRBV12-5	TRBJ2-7	CASGLVLTGIGEAGYEQYF	TGTGCTAGTGGTTTGGTACTTACGGGAATCGGTGAAGCGGGCTACGAGCAGTACTTC
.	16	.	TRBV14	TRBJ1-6	CASSQAGLRARSPLHF	TGTGCCAGCAGCCAAGCCGGCTTGAGGGCACGGTCACCCCTCCACTTT
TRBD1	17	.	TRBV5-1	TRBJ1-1	CASSLATGTGVYTEAFF	TGCGCCAGCAGCTTGGCGACCGGGACAGGGGTATATACTGAAGCTTTCTTT
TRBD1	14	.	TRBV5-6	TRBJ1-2	CASSSGTGGYGYTF	TGTGCCAGCAGCTCCGGGACAGGGGGCTATGGCTACACCTTC
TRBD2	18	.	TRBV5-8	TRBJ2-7	CASSSPTSGVIGVDEQYF	TGTGCCAGCAGCTCCCCGACTAGCGGGGTGATCGGTGTTGACGAGCAGTACTTC
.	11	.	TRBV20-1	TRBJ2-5	CSARDGRGQYF	TGCAGTGCTAGAGATGGACGGGGGCAGTACTTC
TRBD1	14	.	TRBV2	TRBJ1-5	CASSETGVLGNQHF	TGTGCCAGCAGTGAAACAGGGGTCCTCGGTAACCAGCATTTT
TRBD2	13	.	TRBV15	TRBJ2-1	CAASGKVWNEQFF	TGTGCCGCAAGCGGGAAAGTGTGGAATGAGCAGTTCTTC
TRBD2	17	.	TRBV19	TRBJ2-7	CASSISLLAGRRYEQYF	TGTGCCAGTAGTATATCCCTCCTAGCGGGACGCCGCTACGAGCAGTACTTC
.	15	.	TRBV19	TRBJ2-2	CASRGLSSATGELFF	TGTGCCAGTAGAGGCCTTTCTAGCGCGACCGGGGAGCTGTTTTTT
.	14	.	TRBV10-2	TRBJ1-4	CASSGQTTNEKLFF	TGCGCCAGCAGTGGACAGACAACTAATGAAAAACTGTTTTTT
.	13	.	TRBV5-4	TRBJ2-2	CASSLTGAGELFF	TGTGCCAGCAGCTTGACCGGAGCCGGGGAGCTGTTTTTT
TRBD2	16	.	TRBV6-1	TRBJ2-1	CASRENSGSSYNEQFF	TGTGCCAGCAGGGAAAATAGCGGGAGCTCCTACAATGAGCAGTTCTTC
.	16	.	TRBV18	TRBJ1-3	CASSPPGAGLETTIYF	TGTGCCAGCTCACCACCCGGCGCAGGGCTGGAAACTACCATATATTTT
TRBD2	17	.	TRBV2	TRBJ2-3	CASRARGGLANTDTQYF	TGTGCCAGCAGAGCTCGCGGTGGACTAGCGAACACAGATACGCAGTATTTT
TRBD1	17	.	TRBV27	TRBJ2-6	CASRIRGLLSGANVLTF	TGTGCCAGCAGGATCAGGGGGCTTCTCTCTGGGGCCAACGTCCTGACTTTC
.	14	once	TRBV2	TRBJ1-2	CASSLQGGGYGYTF	TGTGCCAGCAGTTTACAGGGAGGGGGCTATGGCTACACCTTC
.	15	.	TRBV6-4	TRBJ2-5	CASSDKDWWFNTQYF	TGTGCCAGCAGTGATAAAGACTGGTGGTTCAACACCCAGTACTTC
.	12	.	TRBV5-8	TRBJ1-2	CASRRGLSGYTF	TGTGCCAGCAGACGGGGATTATCGGGCTACACCTTC
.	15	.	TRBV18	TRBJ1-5	CASSLTGHGNQPQHF	TGTGCCAGCTCCCTAACAGGCCACGGTAATCAGCCCCAGCATTTT
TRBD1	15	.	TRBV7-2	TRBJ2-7	CASSPGLGQGYEQYF	TGTGCCAGCAGCCCCGGATTGGGACAGGGGTACGAGCAGTACTTC
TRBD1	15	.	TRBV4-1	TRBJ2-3	CASSQVSGGEDTQYF	TGCGCCAGCAGCCAAGTTTCAGGGGGCGAAGATACGCAGTATTTT
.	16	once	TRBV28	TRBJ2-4	CASSWRYQRDKNIQYF	TGTGCCAGCAGTTGGAGATACCAGAGGGACAAAAACATTCAGTACTTC
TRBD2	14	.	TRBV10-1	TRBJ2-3	CASSVRDYTDTQYF	TGCGCCAGCTCGGTCAGGGACTACACAGATACGCAGTATTTT
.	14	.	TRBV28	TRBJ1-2	CASSLGQFNYGYTF	TGTGCCAGCAGTTTAGGACAGTTTAACTATGGCTACACCTTC
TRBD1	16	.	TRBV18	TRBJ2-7	CASSPYPTDRGYEQYF	TGTGCCAGCTCACCATATCCCACGGACAGGGGTTACGAGCAGTACTTC
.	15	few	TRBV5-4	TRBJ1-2	CASSLAQTGPGGYTF	TGTGCCAGCAGCTTGGCGCAGACAGGACCAGGTGGCTACACCTTC
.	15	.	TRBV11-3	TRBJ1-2	CASSKTGGLEYGYTF	TGTGCCAGCAGCAAGACCGGGGGGCTGGAGTATGGCTACACCTTC
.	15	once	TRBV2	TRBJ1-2	CASEEGRDHYYGYTF	TGTGCCAGCGAGGAAGGGAGGGATCACTACTATGGCTACACCTTC
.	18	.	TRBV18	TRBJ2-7	CASSPPKFIQDSSYEQYF	TGTGCCAGCTCACCACCGAAATTTATACAGGATAGCTCCTACGAGCAGTACTTC
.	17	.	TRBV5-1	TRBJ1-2	CASSLGRPGDGKNGYTF	TGCGCCAGCAGCTTGGGTAGGCCAGGGGATGGTAAGAATGGCTACACCTTC
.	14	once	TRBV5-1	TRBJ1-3	CASTQGPESNTIYF	TGCGCCAGCACACAGGGACCTGAAAGTAACACCATATATTTT
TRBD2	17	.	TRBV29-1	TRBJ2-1	CSVEGLADGSSYNEQFF	TGCAGCGTTGAGGGACTAGCGGACGGTAGCTCCTACAATGAGCAGTTCTTC
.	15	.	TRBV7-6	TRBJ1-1	CASSPGDREYTEAFF	TGTGCCAGCAGCCCCGGGGATAGAGAGTACACTGAAGCTTTCTTT
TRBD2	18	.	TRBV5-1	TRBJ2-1	CASSLGTSGRANYNEQFF	TGCGCCAGCAGCTTAGGGACTAGCGGGAGGGCCAATTACAATGAGCAGTTCTTC
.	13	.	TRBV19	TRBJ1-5	CASSGQSNQPQHF	TGTGCTAGTTCCGGACAAAGCAATCAGCCCCAGCATTTT
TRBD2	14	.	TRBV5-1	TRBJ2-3	CASRVAGVRDTQYF	TGCGCCAGCAGAGTTGCGGGAGTCAGGGATACGCAGTATTTT
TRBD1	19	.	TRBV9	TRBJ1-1	CASSVGWGTGGALNTEAFF	TGTGCCAGCAGCGTAGGGTGGGGGACAGGGGGCGCGTTGAACACTGAAGCTTTCTTT
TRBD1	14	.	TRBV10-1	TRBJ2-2	CASTPGQGTGELFF	TGCGCCAGCACCCCGGGACAGGGGACCGGGGAGCTGTTTTTT
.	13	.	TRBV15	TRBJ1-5	CASSPGGNQPQHF	TGTGCCTCGAGCCCGGGGGGCAATCAGCCCCAGCATTTT